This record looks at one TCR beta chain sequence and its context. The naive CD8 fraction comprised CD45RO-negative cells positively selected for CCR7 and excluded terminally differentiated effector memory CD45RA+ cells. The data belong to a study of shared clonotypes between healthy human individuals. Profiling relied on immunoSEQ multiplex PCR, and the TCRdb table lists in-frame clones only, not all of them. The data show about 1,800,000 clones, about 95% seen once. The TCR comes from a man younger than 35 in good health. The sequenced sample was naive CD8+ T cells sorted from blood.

The CDR3 region is CASSQALAGNYEQYF. For the CDR3, the DNA is TGCGCCAGCAGCCAAGCCCTAGCGGGAAACTACGAGCAGTACTTC. This sequence joins TRBV4-3 and TRBJ2-7; 9 bases align to TRBD2. CDR1 and CDR2 (germline): LGHNA, YSLEER. CDR3 length: 15 residues. V was pared by 1 base and J by 3 bases, with 4 bases of the junction left unmatched.